This T cell receptor (beta chain) stems from a study of blood T cell repertoires in COVID-19. Generated by immunoSEQ multiplex PCR, the TCRdb table keeps only in-frame clones and is missing some. The table lists approximately 160,000 clones, approximately 87% of them singletons. Trimming took off 8 bases at V and 1 base at J, with 14 bases between the two ends. In germline, CDR1 is MNHEY, CDR2 SVGAGI. This CDR3 has 15 amino acids. Material for sequencing was PBMCs or T cells enriched from blood (not recorded which). The TCR sequence derives from a woman between 50 and 59 years old who had recovered from COVID-19. J is TRBJ2-2 and V is TRBV6-5, with D tentatively TRBD2 (6 bases). DNA of the CDR3: TGTGCCAGCTCTACCCCGACTAGGAACACCGGGGAGCTGTTTTTT. It yields the protein CASSTPTRNTGELFF.